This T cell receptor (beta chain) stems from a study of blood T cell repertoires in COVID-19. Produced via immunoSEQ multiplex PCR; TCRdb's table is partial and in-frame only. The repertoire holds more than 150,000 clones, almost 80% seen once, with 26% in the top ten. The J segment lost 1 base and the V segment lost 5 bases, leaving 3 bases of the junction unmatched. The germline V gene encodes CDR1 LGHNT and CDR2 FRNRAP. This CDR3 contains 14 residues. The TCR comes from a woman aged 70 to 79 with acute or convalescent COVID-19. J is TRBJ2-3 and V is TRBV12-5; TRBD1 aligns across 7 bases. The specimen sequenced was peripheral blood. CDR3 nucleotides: TGTGCTAGTGGTACCGGACAGGGCACAGATACGCAGTATTTT. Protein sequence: CASGTGQGTDTQYF. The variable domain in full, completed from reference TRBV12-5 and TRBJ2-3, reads DARVTQTPRHKVTEMGQEVTMRCQPILGHNTVFWYRQTMMQGLELLAYFRNRAPLDDSGMPKDRFSAEMPDATLATLKIQPSEPRDSAVYFCASGTGQGTDTQYFGPGTRLTVL.